One and the same sample provided the 20 T cell receptor beta chains below, sequenced in a study of blood T cell repertoires in COVID-19. Repertoires were generated with immunoSEQ multiplex PCR, while TCRdb's copy carries only in-frame clones and drops some. Of 110,000 or so clones detected, 85% to 90% appear once; the ten largest clones hold approximately 4.5%. Sequenced input: peripheral blood. Receptors were obtained from a woman aged 45-65 years with acute or convalescent COVID-19.

The chain joins TRBV27 to TRBJ2-3; the match to TRBD2 covers 9 bases. CDR1 and CDR2 from the germline V gene are MNHEY and SMNVEV (reference sequence). V lost 2 bases to trimming and J lost 6 bases; unmatched junction nucleotides: 12. The CDR3 has 17 residues. The CDR3 spells CASSLVTSGGPGDTQYF. Here the CDR3 DNA reads TGTGCCAGCAGTTTAGTGACTAGCGGAGGACCTGGGGATACGCAGTATTTT.

This chain links TRBV2 with TRBJ2-2; 10 nucleotides line up with TRBD2. The CDR3 has 16 amino acids. With V trimmed by 5 bases and J by 3 bases, 6 bases remained unmatched. The germline gives CDR1 SNHLY, CDR2 FYNNEI. The CDR3 protein is CASSTGTSAYTGELFF. CDR3 DNA sequence: TGTGCCAGCAGTACCGGGACTAGCGCCTACACCGGGGAGCTGTTTTTT.

The rearrangement uses TRBV11-3 and TRBJ1-6; TRBD1 might be the D (5 bases). The CDR3 loop spans 13 amino acids. The germline V gene encodes CDR1 SGHNT and CDR2 YENEEA. The V and J ends lost 5 bases and 7 bases respectively, with 9 bases between them. CDR3 sequence reads: CASSRGENSPLHF. Written as DNA, the CDR3 is TGTGCCAGCAGCAGGGGTGAGAATTCACCCCTCCACTTT.

The chain joins TRBV9 to TRBJ1-3; possible D gene TRBD1, 6 bases. This CDR3 comprises 15 residues. Deletions cut 0 bases from V and 2 bases from J, with 9 bases between. Germline V gene data show CDR1 as SGDLS and CDR2 as YYNGEE. The CDR3 DNA reads TGTGCCAGCAGCGTAGAGGCAGGGGCTGGAAACACCATATATTTT. Protein: CASSVEAGAGNTIYF.

J is TRBJ2-1 and V is TRBV7-2, with 7 bases aligning to TRBD1. Looked up from germline, CDR1 is SGHTA and CDR2 is FQGNSA. The CDR3 is 17 amino acids. V was pared by 6 bases and J by 6 bases, with 17 bases of the junction left unmatched. CDR3 DNA: TGTGCCAGCAGTTCGGGACAGACTTACCTAAATTCCAATGAGCAGTTCTTC. Translation: CASSSGQTYLNSNEQFF.

This chain links TRBV7-7 with TRBJ1-1; TRBD1 is a possible D gene (5 bases). V lost 5 bases and J 2 bases, leaving 15 bases between the germline ends. The CDR3 sequence is 15 residues long. CDR1 and CDR2 (germline): SSHAT, FNYEAQ (reference sequence). CDR3 sequence (DNA): TGTGCCAGCAGCCCGTGGGGGGAGGTAAACACTGAAGCTTTCTTT. Encoded protein: CASSPWGEVNTEAFF.

The chain employs TRBV6-4 and TRBJ1-1; weak D call: TRBD1 (6 bases). Germline V gene data show CDR1 as MRHNA and CDR2 as SNTAGT. There are 14 residues in the CDR3. Trimming stripped 6 bases from V and 1 base from J, with 12 bases between. The chain's CDR3 is CASSPDRKNTEAFF. The CDR3 region has the DNA TGTGCCAGCAGCCCGGACAGAAAGAACACTGAAGCTTTCTTT.

CDR3 bases: TGTGCAAGTCGCGGGCACGACAGGGTCCATGGCTACACCTTC. Protein: CASRGHDRVHGYTF. V gene TRBV12-2 combines with J gene TRBJ1-2; TRBD1, the table's D call, was not compared with the DNA. TRBV12-2 is a pseudogene segment. The CDR3 sequence is 14 residues long.

The chain couples TRBV5-4 to TRBJ1-2, with D tentatively TRBD1 (6 bases). The V end was cut by 4 bases, the J end by 7 bases, with 14 bases between. CDR1 and CDR2 (germline): SGHNT, YYREEE (reference sequence). This CDR3 has 13 residues. The CDR3 bases are TGTGCCAGCAGCCCCGGGGGGGCGGGTGGCTACACCTTC. Translation: CASSPGGAGGYTF.

V and J are TRBV27 and TRBJ2-7, with 9 bases identical to TRBD2. V shed 8 bases and J 5 bases; nucleotides not matched to a gene: 4. CDR3 length: 12 residues. Germline CDR1 reads MNHEY; CDR2 reads SMNVEV (reference sequence). The CDR3, as DNA: TGTGCCAGCGGCCTAGCGGGAAACGAGCAGTACTTC. The encoded protein is CASGLAGNEQYF.

The chain links TRBV18 to TRBJ1-4, with 11 bases aligning to TRBD1. The CDR3 is 17 amino acids. Germline V gene lookup returns CDR1 KGHSH and CDR2 LQKENI. Germline trimming cut 1 base from V and 1 base from J; bases unmatched to any gene: 2. This CDR3 reads CASSPRTGGETNEKLFF. Written as DNA, the CDR3 is TGTGCCAGCTCACCACGGACAGGGGGCGAAACTAATGAAAAACTGTTTTTT.

The rearrangement links TRBV11-2 to TRBJ2-1, with 11 bases matching TRBD2. In germline, CDR1 is SGHAT, CDR2 FQNNGV. Trimming took 3 bases from V and 8 from J; bases not matched to a gene: 3. The CDR3 has 14 amino acids. CDR3 sequence reads: CASSLVAGGDEQFF. As DNA, the CDR3 is TGTGCCAGCAGCTTGGTAGCGGGGGGGGATGAGCAGTTCTTC. The full variable domain, rest sourced from reference TRBV11-2 and TRBJ2-1, is EAGVAQSPRYKIIEKRQSVAFWCNPISGHATLYWYQQILGQGPKLLIQFQNNGVVDDSQLPKDRFSAERLKGVDSTLKIQPAKLEDSAVYLCASSLVAGGDEQFFGPGTRLTVL.

V usage is TRBV28 and J usage is TRBJ2-3; D uncertain. The CDR3 covers 16 residues. Germline V gene lookup returns CDR1 MDHEN and CDR2 SYDVKM. V was trimmed by 5 bases and J by 0 bases, leaving 15 bases between them. The chain's CDR3 is CASSPTDTTSTDTQYF. CDR3 DNA: TGTGCCAGCAGTCCTACAGACACCACTAGCACAGATACGCAGTATTTT.

J is TRBJ2-5 and V is TRBV19; no reliable D call. Germline V gives CDR1 LNHDA, CDR2 SQIVND (reference sequence). The V gene lost 6 bases and the J gene lost 5 bases, with 7 bases spanning the gap. CDR3 length: 11 residues. Written as DNA, the CDR3 is TGTGCCAGTAGCCAATTTGAGACCCAGTACTTC. Translation: CASSQFETQYF.

The chain couples TRBV29-1 to TRBJ1-1; D is unresolved. Germline V CDR1 and CDR2: SQVTM, ANQGSEA. This CDR3 region has 12 residues. Between the trimmed V and J ends, which lost 7 bases and 2 bases, there was a span of 11 bases. CDR3 bases: TGCAGCGCTCCGAGCGGAAACACTGAAGCTTTCTTT. Translation: CSAPSGNTEAFF.

The chain has TRBV21-1 and TRBJ2-5; TRBD1, as called in the table, went unchecked against the DNA. TRBV21-1 counts as a pseudogene. The CDR3 is 16 residues long. In DNA, the CDR3 is TGTGCCAGCAGCAAAGTGTACAGGGCCAACTGGGGGACCCAGTACTTC. It translates to CASSKVYRANWGTQYF.

This chain joins TRBV30 and TRBJ1-5; perhaps TRBD1 as D (6 bases). The germline gives CDR1 GTSNPN, CDR2 SVGIG (reference sequence). The V and J ends lost 0 bases and 5 bases respectively, with 14 bases between them. The CDR3 is made up of 15 amino acids. The CDR3 nucleotides read TGTGCCTGGAGTGTAAAAGGTCAGGGGTATCAGCCCCAGCATTTT. Residues: CAWSVKGQGYQPQHF. The full variable domain, completed using reference TRBV30 and TRBJ1-5, is SQTIHQWPATLVQPVGSPLSLECTVEGTSNPNLYWYRQAAGRGLQLLFYSVGIGQISSEVPQNLSASRPQDRQFILSSKKLLLSDSGFYLCAWSVKGQGYQPQHFGDGTRLSIL.

The J gene is TRBJ2-5, the V gene TRBV2; D gene ambiguous. Germline lookup yields CDR1 SNHLY and CDR2 FYNNEI. V lost 4 bases to trimming and J lost 2 bases, with 8 bases between them. There are 13 residues in the CDR3. CDR3 bases: TGTGCCAGCAGTGGAAACGGGCAAGAGACCCAGTACTTC. Its translation: CASSGNGQETQYF.

J is TRBJ1-4 and V is TRBV13; D ambiguous. Deletions cut 3 bases from V and 8 bases from J, with 7 bases between. The CDR3 consists of 12 residues. Germline V gives CDR1 PRHDT, CDR2 FYEKMQ (reference sequence). For the CDR3, the DNA is TGTGCCAGCAGCTTTGTGGGCGAAAAACTGTTTTTT. Amino acid sequence: CASSFVGEKLFF.

This chain uses TRBV10-3 with TRBJ2-5, with 7 bases identical to TRBD2. Germline CDR1 reads ENHRY; CDR2 reads SYGVKD. The trim removed 10 bases at V and 3 bases at J, leaving 5 bases unmatched. CDR3 length: 12 amino acids. As DNA, the CDR3 is TGTGCCACTCGTGGGAGGGAAGAGACCCAGTACTTC. As protein: CATRGREETQYF.